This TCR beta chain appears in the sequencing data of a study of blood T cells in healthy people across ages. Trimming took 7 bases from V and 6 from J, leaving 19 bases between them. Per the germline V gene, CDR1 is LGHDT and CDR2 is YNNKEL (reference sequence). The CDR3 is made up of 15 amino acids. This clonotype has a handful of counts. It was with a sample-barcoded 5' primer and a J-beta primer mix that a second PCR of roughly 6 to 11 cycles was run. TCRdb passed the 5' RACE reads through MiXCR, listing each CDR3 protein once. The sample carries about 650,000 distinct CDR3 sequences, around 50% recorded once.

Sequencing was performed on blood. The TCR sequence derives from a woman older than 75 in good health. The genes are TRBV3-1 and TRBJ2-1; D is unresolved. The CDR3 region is CASIDAGSKGNEQFF. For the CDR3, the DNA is TGTGCCAGCATCGACGCCGGGTCTAAAGGCAATGAGCAGTTCTTC.